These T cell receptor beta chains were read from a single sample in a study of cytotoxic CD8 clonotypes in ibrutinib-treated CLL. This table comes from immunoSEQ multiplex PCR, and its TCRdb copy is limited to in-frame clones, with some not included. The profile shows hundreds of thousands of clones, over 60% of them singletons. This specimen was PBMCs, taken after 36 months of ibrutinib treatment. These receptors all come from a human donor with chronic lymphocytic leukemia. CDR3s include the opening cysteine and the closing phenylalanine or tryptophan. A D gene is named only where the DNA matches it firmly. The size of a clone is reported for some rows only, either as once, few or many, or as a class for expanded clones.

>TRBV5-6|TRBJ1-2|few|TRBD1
TGTGCCAGCAGCTCCTGGACAGGGCACTATGGCTACACCTTC
CASSSWTGHYGYTF
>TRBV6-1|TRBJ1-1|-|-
TGTGCCAGCAGTGAAGCGAATACGAAGGGCGGCCCTGAAGCTTTCTTT
CASSEANTKGGPEAFF
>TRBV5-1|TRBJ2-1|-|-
TGCGCCAGCAGCCCCACCTGGGGCAGGGTGGGATGCAATGAGCAGTTCTTC
CASSPTWGRVGCNEQFF
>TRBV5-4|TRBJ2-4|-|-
TGTGCCAGCAGCTTGGATGGGAACATTCAGTACTTC
CASSLDGNIQYF
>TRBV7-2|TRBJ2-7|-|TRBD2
TGTGCCAGCAGCTTGGTTCTAGCGGCGTCCTACGAGCAGTACTTC
CASSLVLAASYEQYF
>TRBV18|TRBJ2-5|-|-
TGTGCCAGCTCACCATTCCAAGGGTTCCAAGAGACCCAGTACTTC
CASSPFQGFQETQYF
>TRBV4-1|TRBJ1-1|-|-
TGCGCCAGCAGCCTCCGCGTTGGGAGCACTGAAGCTTTCTTT
CASSLRVGSTEAFF
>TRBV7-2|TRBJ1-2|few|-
TGTGCCAGCAGCTTCTTAGGGGCGAACTATGGCTACACCTTC
CASSFLGANYGYTF
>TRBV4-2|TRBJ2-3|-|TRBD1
TGTGCCAGCAGCCAAAGGGGGCCAGATACGCAGTATTTT
CASSQRGPDTQYF
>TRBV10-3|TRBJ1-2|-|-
TGTGCCATCAGTGAGGGCCCTTCGGGGGGCTACACCTTC
CAISEGPSGGYTF
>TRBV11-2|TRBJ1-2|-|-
TGTGCCAGCAGCTTTACTACAGAAGATGGCTACACCTTC
CASSFTTEDGYTF
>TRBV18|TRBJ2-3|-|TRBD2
TGTGCCAGCTCACACAACCCAGTGCACTTCGGGGGGTCAACAGATACGCAGTATTTT
CASSHNPVHFGGSTDTQYF
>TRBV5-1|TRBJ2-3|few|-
TGCGCCAGCAGGGGGACCGCCAGCCTAGTCACAGATACGCAGTATTTT
CASRGTASLVTDTQYF
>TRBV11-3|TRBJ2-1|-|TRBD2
TGTGCCAGCAGCGCCGGGACTAGCGGGAGTTATGAGCAGTTCTTC
CASSAGTSGSYEQFF
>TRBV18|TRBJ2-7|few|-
TGTGCCAGCTCACCACTCCGGCTCTACGAGCAGTACTTC
CASSPLRLYEQYF
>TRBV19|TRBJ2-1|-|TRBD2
TGTGCCAGTAGTATTACCCAGACTAGCGGGAGGGTTGAGCAGTTCTTC
CASSITQTSGRVEQFF
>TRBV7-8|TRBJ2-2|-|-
TGTGCCAGCAGCTTAGTAACCACCGGGGAGCTGTTTTTT
CASSLVTTGELFF
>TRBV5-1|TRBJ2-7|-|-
TGCGCCAGCAGCTTGACAGCGCCAGACTACGAGCAGTACTTC
CASSLTAPDYEQYF
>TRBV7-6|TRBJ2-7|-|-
TGTGCCAGCAGCCCGCAAGGGGCCAGGAGCTCCTACGAGCAGTACTTC
CASSPQGARSSYEQYF
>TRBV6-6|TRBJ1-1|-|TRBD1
TGTGCCAGCAGTTATTCAGGGGGGGATAACACTGAAGCTTTCTTT
CASSYSGGDNTEAFF
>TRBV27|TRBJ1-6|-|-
TGTGCCAGCAGTGACTCCTATAATTCACCCCTCCACTTT
CASSDSYNSPLHF
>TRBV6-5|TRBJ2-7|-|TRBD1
TGTGCCGTCGGGACAGGCCGGTACGAGCAGTACTTC
CAVGTGRYEQYF
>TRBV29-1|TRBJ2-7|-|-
TGCAGCGTTGTGAGAGACTACGAGCAGTACTTC
CSVVRDYEQYF
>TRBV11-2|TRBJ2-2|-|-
TGTGCCAGCAGCTTCGGGATCCGCGACACCGGGGAGCTGTTTTTT
CASSFGIRDTGELFF
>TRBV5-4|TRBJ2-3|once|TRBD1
TGTGCCAGCAGCTTGGTGGGACAGGGGTCTGGAGATACGCAGTATTTT
CASSLVGQGSGDTQYF
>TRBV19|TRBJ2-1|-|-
TGTGCCAGTAGTAGCTCATACTCCTACAATGAGCAGTTCTTC
CASSSSYSYNEQFF
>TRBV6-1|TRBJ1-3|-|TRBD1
TGTGCCAGCAGGACAGGGCCGGGAAACACCATATATTTT
CASRTGPGNTIYF
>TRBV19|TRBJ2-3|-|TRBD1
TGTGCCAGTAGCCCTCGGACAGGGAACACAGATACGCAGTATTTT
CASSPRTGNTDTQYF
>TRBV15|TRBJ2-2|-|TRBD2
TGTGCCACCAGCAGAGTCTGGGCTAGCGGGGCGAACACCGGGGAGCTGTTTTTT
CATSRVWASGANTGELFF
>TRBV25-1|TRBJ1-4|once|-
TGTGCCAGCAGGGGCGATTTGCCGAAGAATGAAAAACTGTTTTTT
CASRGDLPKNEKLFF
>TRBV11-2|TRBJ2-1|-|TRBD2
TGTGCCAGCAGCTTAGAAGCGGGGGGCTACAATGAGCAGTTCTTC
CASSLEAGGYNEQFF
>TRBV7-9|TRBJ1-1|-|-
TGTGCCAGCAGCCGTCGAGGGAACACTGAAGCTTTCTTT
CASSRRGNTEAFF
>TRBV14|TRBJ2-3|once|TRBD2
TGTGCCAGCAGCCAAGATCAGCGCGGGGGGGCACGAGATACGCAGTATTTT
CASSQDQRGGARDTQYF
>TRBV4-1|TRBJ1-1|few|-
TGCGCCAGCAGCGTAGGACAGTTGAACACTGAAGCTTTCTTT
CASSVGQLNTEAFF
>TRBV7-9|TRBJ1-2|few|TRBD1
TGTGCCAGCAGCTTAGGACAGGGAATTTTACATGGCTACACCTTC
CASSLGQGILHGYTF
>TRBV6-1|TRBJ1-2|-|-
TGTGCCAGCAGTGAAGCGCTTTGGGGCGACGACTACACCTTC
CASSEALWGDDYTF
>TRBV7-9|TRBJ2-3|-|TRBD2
TGTGCCAGCAGCCTGGAGCGGGGGAGGGATACGCAGTATTTT
CASSLERGRDTQYF
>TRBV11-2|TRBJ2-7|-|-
TGTGCCAGCAGGGACAGCCTTTACGAGCAGTACTTC
CASRDSLYEQYF
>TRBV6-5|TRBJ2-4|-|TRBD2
TGTGCCAGCAGTCGCTCCGGGGGGAGAAACATTCAGTACTTC
CASSRSGGRNIQYF
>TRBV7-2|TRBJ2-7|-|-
TGTGCCAGCAGCTTAGGACCGGGCGGGTACGAGCAGTACTTC
CASSLGPGGYEQYF
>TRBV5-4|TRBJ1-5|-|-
TGTGCCAGCAGCCCCGGGGGAGTCAATCAGCCCCAGCATTTT
CASSPGGVNQPQHF
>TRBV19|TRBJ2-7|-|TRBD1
TGTGCCAGTAGCCCGACAGGGGTGCCCCCCTACGAGCAGTACTTC
CASSPTGVPPYEQYF
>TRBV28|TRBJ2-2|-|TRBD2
TGTGCCAGCAGCCTGCTGAGCGGGAAGAACACCGGGGAGCTGTTTTTT
CASSLLSGKNTGELFF
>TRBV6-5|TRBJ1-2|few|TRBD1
TGTGCCAGCGGAGGGGGCACCTATGGCTACACCTTC
CASGGGTYGYTF
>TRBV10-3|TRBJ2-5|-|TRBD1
TGTGCCATCAGTGAGTCGCGGGACAGGGGGCGAGAGACCCAGTACTTC
CAISESRDRGRETQYF